The 13 T cell receptor beta chains below come from one sample, sequenced in a study of long-term antiretroviral therapy in people with HIV. It was version v3.0 of the immunoSEQ assay that was run at survey level. Method: immunoSEQ multiplex PCR; TCRdb's copy keeps in-frame clones and lacks some. The table shows around 19,000 clones, with about 91% occurring only once. This material consisted of unsorted PBMCs, taken 4.4 years after starting antiretroviral therapy. The receptors here all came from a woman in her forties or fifties with HIV.

Notes on this clone: One junction end does not reproduce the germline sequence, and a read error may be involved. The chain couples TRBV2 to TRBJ1-2; D is undetermined. The germline V gene has CDR1 SNHLY and CDR2 FYNNEI. The length of the CDR3 is 12 residues. CDR3 nucleotides: TGTGCCAGCAGGGAAGATTTAGTTGGCTACACCTTC. The encoded protein is CASREDLVGYTF.

This sequence joins TRBV28 and TRBJ1-5; D might be TRBD1 (5 bases). The CDR3 totals 14 residues. V gave up 7 bases and J gave up 8 bases, with 18 bases separating them. Germline V gene sequence: CDR1 MDHEN, CDR2 SYDVKM. CDR3: CASTWGKAGEPQHF. In DNA form, the CDR3 reads TGTGCCAGCACCTGGGGCAAGGCGGGTGAGCCCCAGCATTTT.

V and J are TRBV6-6 and TRBJ2-7; 8 bases fit TRBD1. This CDR3 comprises 15 residues. CDR1 and CDR2 (germline): MNHNY, SVGAGI (reference sequence). J gave up 3 bases and V 8 bases, and 12 bases lay outside the gene matches. CDR3 region: CASHRVRDRFYEQYF. For the CDR3, the DNA is TGTGCCAGCCATCGAGTTCGGGACAGGTTCTACGAGCAGTACTTC.

The chain uses TRBV6-5 and TRBJ2-3; 10 nucleotides match TRBD2. Germline lookup yields CDR1 MNHEY and CDR2 SVGAGI. The J segment lost 0 bases and the V segment lost 6 bases, leaving 3 bases of the junction unmatched. The length of the CDR3 is 15 residues. The DNA for the CDR3 is TGTGCCAGCAGAAGAGCGGGGGGGAGCACAGATACGCAGTATTTT. Translated: CASRRAGGSTDTQYF.

A few counts support this clone. The gene calls are TRBV10-3 and TRBJ1-3; weak D call: TRBD1 (6 bases). The CDR3 covers 13 residues. Germline V gene lookup returns CDR1 ENHRY and CDR2 SYGVKD. The V gene lost 6 bases and the J gene lost 0 bases, with 6 bases spanning the gap. The CDR3 region has the DNA TGTGCCATCAGGGACAGCTCTGGAAACACCATATATTTT. Translation: CAIRDSSGNTIYF.

This chain joins TRBV6-1 and TRBJ1-2; perhaps TRBD1 as D (5 bases). Trimming shortened V by 3 bases and J by 7 bases, and 12 bases separated the two germline ends. The CDR3 runs to 13 residues. The germline CDR1 and CDR2 sequences are MNHNS and SASEGT. CDR3 loop: CASSEGLYLGYTF. The CDR3, as DNA: TGTGCCAGCAGTGAGGGACTATATCTTGGCTACACCTTC.

This clone was seen just once. V usage is TRBV27 and J usage is TRBJ2-7; perhaps TRBD2 as D (6 bases). CDR3 length: 13 amino acids. Germline V gives CDR1 MNHEY, CDR2 SMNVEV (reference sequence). V gave up 4 bases and J gave up 3 bases, with 10 bases separating them. This chain's CDR3 is CASSYSGGYEQYF. Written as DNA, the CDR3 is TGTGCCAGCAGTTACTCCGGGGGCTACGAGCAGTACTTC.

The chain combines TRBV30 with TRBJ1-2; D is unresolved. CDR1 and CDR2 from the germline V gene are GTSNPN and SVGIG (reference sequence). The V end lost 0 bases, the J end lost 7 bases, and 12 bases lay between the germline ends. There are 13 residues in the CDR3. The CDR3 here is CAWSVPVGGGYTF. The CDR3 DNA sequence: TGTGCCTGGAGTGTACCAGTTGGCGGTGGCTACACCTTC.

This chain uses TRBV29-1 with TRBJ2-1; possible D gene TRBD2, 7 bases. The V end lost 0 bases, the J end lost 4 bases, and 10 bases lay between the germline ends. Germline V gene lookup returns CDR1 SQVTM and CDR2 ANQGSEA. The CDR3 length is 14 residues. The CDR3 sequence: CSVEEGGGYNEQFF. The CDR3 coding sequence is TGCAGCGTTGAAGAAGGGGGGGGATACAATGAGCAGTTCTTC.

V usage is TRBV7-9 and J usage is TRBJ2-1; D is unclear. The CDR3 is made up of 13 amino acids. Germline CDR1 and CDR2: SEHNR and FQNEAQ (reference sequence). With 8 bases removed from V and 6 bases from J, the gap between germline ends came to 14 bases. The CDR3 bases are TGTGCCAGCTCCGCTCGGCAGCCCAATGAGCAGTTCTTC. Residues: CASSARQPNEQFF.

The chain links TRBV9 to TRBJ1-3, with no clear D. Trimming pared 0 bases from V and 0 bases from J, leaving 7 bases between. Germline CDR1 SGDLS, CDR2 YYNGEE. CDR3 length: 15 residues. The CDR3 sequence is CASSVGLSSGNTIYF. CDR3 sequence (DNA): TGTGCCAGCAGCGTAGGCCTCAGCTCTGGAAACACCATATATTTT.

The chain uses TRBV9 and TRBJ1-1; TRBD1 matches at 7 bases. The V segment lost 1 base and the J segment 5 bases; nucleotides outside the gene matches: 8. The CDR3 totals 15 residues. Per the germline V gene, CDR1 is SGDLS and CDR2 is YYNGEE. CDR3 loop: CASSVSEGAHTEAFF. CDR3 DNA: TGTGCCAGCAGCGTATCCGAGGGGGCGCATACTGAAGCTTTCTTT.

The rearrangement joins TRBV27 to TRBJ2-6, with D unresolved. The CDR3 length is 12 residues. CDR1 and CDR2 from the germline V gene are MNHEY and SMNVEV (reference sequence). V was shortened by 3 bases and J by 3 bases, with 0 bases between the two germline ends. The CDR3 is CASSFGANVLTF. The CDR3 DNA follows: TGTGCCAGCAGTTTTGGGGCCAACGTCCTGACTTTC.